This T cell receptor beta chain was captured by sequencing in a study of T cell responses to AZD1222 COVID-19 vaccine. Study-level results: With dominance at 160-218 and 743-854, vaccine-associated CD4 TCRs spanned spike. All repertoire sampling was performed exclusively after the peak T cell response. Donors were chiefly white British, with a greater number of females, and clonal diversity was perhaps underestimated. Reports indicate that nearly half of spike-specific TCRs are directed at unmutated variant regions.

Germline CDR1 MNHEY, CDR2 SVGEGT. This CDR3 has 17 amino acids. The V and J ends lost 6 bases and 8 bases, in that order; junction bases with no gene match: 17. This clone was seen just once. Its antigen is unknown. The method was immunoSEQ multiplex PCR; TCRdb's version includes in-frame clones alone and lacks a portion of them. The sample lists about 150,000 clones, 90% to 95% occurring once. The sequence was collected from an adult in good health. The rearrangement links TRBV6-2 or TRBV6-3 to TRBJ2-1; 9 bases agree with TRBD1. The sample was peripheral blood, taken on day 0 of AZD1222 vaccination. The CDR3 sequence is CASSPNHRGRRSDEQFF. DNA for the CDR3: TGTGCCAGCAGCCCCAACCACAGGGGGCGCAGGTCCGATGAGCAGTTCTTC.